These 7 T cell receptor beta chains were all obtained from the same sample, sequenced in a study of response to subunit inactivated influenza vaccine. One entry per CDR3 protein, called by TCRdb with MiXCR from the RT-PCR reads. The table has under 850,000 distinct CDR3 sequences, 15% to 20% seen once; the top ten hold about 11%. The sample was PBMCs from blood, taken 4 to 6 days after vaccination. These receptors were collected from a man in his fifties who received an inactivated influenza vaccine.

This chain links TRBV29-1 with TRBJ2-1; D possibly corresponds to TRBD1 (5 bases). Germline V gene sequence: CDR1 SQVTM, CDR2 ANQGSEA. V shed 4 bases and J shed 1 base, with 17 bases lying between them. The CDR3 extends over 16 amino acids. The CDR3 DNA reads as TGCAGCGTTGTAATTTTGCAGGGCTATTCCTACAATGAGCAGTTCTTC. Protein sequence: CSVVILQGYSYNEQFF.

This clonotype was seen a single time. The chain joins TRBV20-1 to TRBJ2-7; D unresolved. Trimming took 6 bases from V and 2 from J, leaving 11 bases between them. Per the germline V gene, CDR1 is DFQATT and CDR2 is SNEGSKA (reference sequence). The CDR3 length is 12 residues. In DNA form, the CDR3 reads TGCAGTGCGCTGATACGACCCTACGAGCAGTACTTC. Translation: CSALIRPYEQYF.

This clonotype was picked up many times. The chain joins TRBV11-2 to TRBJ2-1; TRBD2 is a possible D gene (6 bases). The CDR3 is 17 residues long. Germline V lookup: CDR1 SGHAT, CDR2 FQNNGV. V shed 1 base and J shed 0 bases, with 13 bases lying between them. CDR3: CASSLGAGLSSYNEQFF. The CDR3 DNA reads TGTGCCAGCAGCTTAGGAGCGGGCCTTAGCTCCTACAATGAGCAGTTCTTC.

This clonotype was detected only a few times. This chain connects TRBV5-6 to TRBJ1-1, with a tentative D call TRBD1 (6 bases). Germline CDR1 reads SGHDT; CDR2 reads YYEEEE. The germline V and J ends were trimmed by 0 bases and 7 bases, with 13 bases remaining between them. The CDR3 length is 14 residues. The CDR3: CASSLGTASREAFF. The CDR3 DNA reads as TGTGCCAGCAGCTTGGGGACAGCAAGTCGTGAAGCTTTCTTT.

This clonotype was recorded only once. For the CDR3, the DNA is TGTGCCAGCACCAACCCCAGCTCGGTCGAGCAGTTCTTC. Its protein product is CASTNPSSVEQFF. The rearrangement links TRBV7-2 to TRBJ2-1; the D is unclear. The V and J ends lost 7 bases and 10 bases respectively, with 17 bases between them. This CDR3 has 13 amino acids. Looked up from germline, CDR1 is SGHTA and CDR2 is FQGNSA.

The chain carries TRBV20-1 and TRBJ2-4, with 9 bases identical to TRBD1. The CDR3 has 16 residues. V was pared by 0 bases and J by 0 bases, with 3 bases of the junction left unmatched. Germline CDR1 reads DFQATT; CDR2 reads SNEGSKA (reference sequence). This CDR3 is CSARDHRGLAKNIQYF. CDR3 in DNA: TGCAGTGCTAGAGATCACAGGGGGCTAGCCAAAAACATTCAGTACTTC.

This clonotype has a handful of counts. This chain joins TRBV6-2 or TRBV6-3 and TRBJ1-1, with a tentative D call TRBD1 (5 bases). V was clipped by 0 bases and J by 2 bases, with 10 bases between them. This CDR3 spans 15 amino acids. The germline gives CDR1 MNHEY, CDR2 SVGEGT. The CDR3 nucleotides are TGTGCCAGCAGTTACTCGATGCAGGGTAACACTGAAGCTTTCTTT. Translating it yields CASSYSMQGNTEAFF.